Sequencing of this TCR beta chain was carried out in a study of cytomegalovirus exposure and HLA in healthy donors (dated by TCRdb to 2016 to 2017). General notes on the study: An earlier analysis of 550 to 700 of the donors reported more than 250 Gb of sequence data and 117 million unique TCR beta sequences from roughly 180 million T cells. Roughly 290 gigabases of sequencing data and around 80 million unique TCR sequences made up an early release that covered 500 to 650 HLA-typed donors. Among the roughly 380 genotyped donors, approximately 77% belonged to the genetic ancestry cluster associated with self-reported Caucasian donors. The study aimed to test whether signatures of past pathogen exposure could be identified by cataloging public T cell receptors. The T cell repertoires of under 750 subjects were profiled by immunosequencing and related to cytomegalovirus serostatus. A separate validation cohort of approximately 130 different subjects was used in addition to the roughly 700-subject first cohort. To predict cytomegalovirus infection status, the study brought together high-throughput TCR immunosequencing, statistical association of individual TCRs with disease status, and machine learning. To study patterns of TCR occurrence, a later analysis re-analyzed previously published TCR beta repertoires from 666 donors and added high-resolution HLA genotyping. Rather than using new phenotypic data, the later analysis identified candidate immune exposures from TCR beta sequences and from how often those sequences occurred across donors. To decide whether each TCR beta V gene segment behaved as functional or pseudogenic, an earlier analysis of fewer than 750 of the donors relied on high-throughput TCR beta sequencing. Donor age, sex, ethnicity and CMV serostatus were collected together with the repertoire data. Genome-wide SNP genotypes for about 65% of the roughly 670 donors were used in a later genetic analysis, which treated that subset as a discovery cohort. Every repertoire in the discovery cohort had been generated on one and the same sequencing platform. Class I and class II HLA loci were covered by the typing at four-digit resolution. The number of typed donors differed by locus: 629-630 for A, B, C, DRB1 and DQB1; 500 to 550 for DQA1; 606 for DPA1; and roughly 490 for DPB1. Roughly 5 DR-DQ haplotypes were handled as single units for association and clustering, since linkage in the cohort was strong. Among 300 to 500 genotyped donors of the cohort, an average of around 240,000 unique TCR beta nucleotide sequences was sequenced per donor, of which about 19% were non-productive. Broad study findings and their caveats: According to a later genetic analysis, donors in an Asian-associated ancestry cluster had fewer N-insertions in productive TCRs than the roughly 700-donor mean. Presence/absence analyses assumed roughly uniform sequencing depth across donors, an assumption that may not hold. The study listed 164 TCR beta chains as associated with cytomegalovirus. A cluster of highly shared sequence variants was judged likely to represent a technical artifact of the sequencing pipeline. Approximately 16 rarely observed V segments, including chromosome 9 orphons, were excluded from the earlier analysis of some 590 of the donors because counts were too low. Because HLA typing was unavailable for some donors at each locus, only the typed subset was used in association tests. At a false discovery rate of 0.05, a later analysis linked 16,951 TCR beta sequences to specific HLA alleles. A later analysis found that most CMV-associated TCR beta chains appeared HLA-restricted, with HLA associations seemingly driven largely by CMV exposure. According to a later analysis, TCR association rates differed among HLA loci, with DRB1 alleles showing the most associated TCRs and HLA-C alleles showing the fewest. In a later analysis, HLA-associated TCR beta chains showed more clonal expansion and lower generation probabilities than non-associated chains that were equally common. A few of the identified cytomegalovirus-associated TCR beta chains were confirmed in vitro to be specific for cytomegalovirus antigens. In this cohort, only TCR beta chains were sequenced, and detectable features were limited by the absence of alpha or paired-chain data. The classifier was reported to diagnose cytomegalovirus status with high specificity and sensitivity in both the original cohort and the validation cohort. Across donors, most TCR sequences were observed very rarely, whereas some public TCRs were present in many individuals. For the cohort, immune exposure information was limited to CMV serostatus. The authors suggested that the approach could potentially be extended to other disease states and immunological phenotypes. In an earlier analysis of some 540 of the donors, most TCR beta V segments appeared in productive rearrangements about 87% or about 30% of the time, broadly matching IMGT annotations. Correlated functional status among segregating V segments might reflect linkage disequilibrium, but an unknown experimental factor could not be ruled out. Some IMGT-functional V segments, including TRBV6-2 and TRBV6-3, could not be distinguished by the 87-base-pair reads and were therefore excluded. A further reported finding was that TCR beta sequences accurately predicted the HLA-A and HLA-B alleles for most subjects in the first cohort. An association between a missense DCLRE1C variant and V-gene and J-gene trimming of TCR beta chains was found in a later genetic analysis and replicated in an independent cohort. According to a later analysis, parvovirus B19, influenza, CMV and Epstein-Barr virus appeared linked to several top co-occurrence clusters. Assigning TCR associations to individual alleles was difficult when HLA alleles, especially DR and DQ, strongly co-occurred.

The cohort comprised several hundred healthy bone marrow donors. At the time of sampling, every cohort member was nominally healthy, though immune exposures that went unrecorded were likely present. The donor was CMV seronegative and belonged to the group of 352 seronegative cohort members. Each donor provided a peripheral blood sample, and peripheral blood mononuclear cells were used for TCR beta sequencing. The Qiagen DNeasy Blood Extraction Kit was used to extract genomic DNA from the blood cell samples. V and J lose 0 bases and 0 bases, and a span of 11 bases separates them. The CDR3 runs 16 residues from the cysteine to the phenylalanine. The sequence is cut down to CDR3 DNA, 48 bases in frame from base 1. In the germline V gene, CDR1 corresponds to LGHNA and CDR2 to YSLEER. The method behind the library was the immunoSEQ multiplex PCR assay. For the multiplex PCR, a mixture combining 60 forward primers for TCR Vbeta segments and 13 reverse primers for TCR Jbeta segments was used. Amplification of the CDR3 region of rearranged TCR beta genes was performed with a multiplex PCR assay on genomic DNA. Amplified TCR beta libraries were sequenced as 87-base-pair reads on the Illumina HiSeq System. Turning to the authors' computational methods: Across the 670 or so repertoires, a later analysis counted 80 million or so unique TCR beta chains, 9.5 million to 12 million of which were shared by at least two donors. Raw reads were error-corrected and collapsed into unique sequences by a nearest-neighbor algorithm in which closely related sequences were merged to remove PCR and sequencing errors. CDR3 sequences were aligned to IMGT reference sequences to assign V, D and J gene segments. For a sequence to be retained, a match of at least six nucleotides was required to both a V gene segment and a J gene segment. A rearrangement was called productive if the CDR3 had no stop codons and remained in frame with V and J, and every other rearrangement was called non-productive. Following IMGT convention, CDR3 was defined as the stretch from the second conserved V-encoded cysteine to the conserved J-encoded phenylalanine. The earlier analysis of roughly 590 of the donors excluded any sequence lacking an unambiguous match to a single V gene segment. In an earlier analysis of some 590 of the donors, V segments were called functional above 56.7% productive rearrangements and were called segregating when the between-donor standard deviation exceeded 5%. A statistical classification framework was built to diagnose cytomegalovirus status from the catalog of TCR beta chain sequences. In a later analysis, TCR nucleotide sequences were compared against IMGT/GENE-DB human TR gene sequences so that V and J genes could be assigned. Using the TCRdist pipeline, a later analysis assigned CDR3 sequences along with most-parsimonious VDJ recombination scenarios. A later analysis defined each TCR beta chain by its CDR3 amino acid sequence plus V-gene family, and excluded reads lacking a unique V-gene family. As a way to deal with suspected cross-contamination and a sequencing artifact, a later analysis dropped 500 to 700 nucleotide sequences that were highly shared and had low generation probability. A later analysis calculated a clonal expansion index for each public chain from normalized within-repertoire ranks of inferred template counts. In a later analysis, generation probabilities were computed using a VDJ recombination model fitted to out-of-frame rearrangements, and the results were checked against IGoR. In a later analysis, TCR-TCR, TCR-HLA and TCR-CMV co-occurrence was scored with hypergeometric tests, and a repertoire-size bias correction was applied to TCR pairs. A later analysis estimated false discovery rates by permuting HLA or CMV assignments 20 times. In a later analysis, co-occurring TCRs were grouped with DBSCAN, and TCRdist sequence similarity was added when clustering was performed within HLA-allele-positive subsets. Repertoires with fewer than 30,000 or more than 120,000 public chains were left out of co-occurrence clustering, as were four to six repertoires with anomalous nucleotide sharing. TCRdb's version of the immuneACCESS table is confined to in-frame rearrangements and falls short of the full clone set. An unresolved V gene accounts for under half of the shortfall where checked; the remainder is of unknown origin. D and trimming come from the DNA, and the V and J calls and clone size come from that table. The sample includes some 150,000 clones, with over 80% observed a single time. Clones ranked in the top ten supply 1.5% of the sample.

This clone was seen once. Its antigen is not yet known. Base qualities are missing; no much larger clone stands one base away. Sample: PBMCs. This clonotype originated in a man in his forties in good health and CMV-seronegative. This chain joins TRBV4-3 to TRBJ1-1; the D gene remains uncertain. CDR3 sequence: CASSQELISVNTEAFF. In nucleotides, the sequence is TGCGCCAGCAGCCAAGAATTAATTTCCGTGAACACTGAAGCTTTCTTT.